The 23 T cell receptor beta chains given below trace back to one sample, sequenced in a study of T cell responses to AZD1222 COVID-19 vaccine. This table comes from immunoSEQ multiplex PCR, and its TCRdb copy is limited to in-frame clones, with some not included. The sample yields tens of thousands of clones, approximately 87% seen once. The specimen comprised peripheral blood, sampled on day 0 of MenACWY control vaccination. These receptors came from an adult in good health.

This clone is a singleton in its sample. The CDR3 bases are TGTGCCAGCAGCGGACTAGCGGTCCAAGAGACCCAGTACTTC. Amino acid sequence: CASSGLAVQETQYF. This chain links TRBV6-5 with TRBJ2-5; 10 nucleotides align to TRBD2. The CDR3 runs to 14 residues. Looked up from germline, CDR1 is MNHEY and CDR2 is SVGAGI. The V and J ends lost 6 bases and 1 base, in that order; junction bases with no gene match: 2.

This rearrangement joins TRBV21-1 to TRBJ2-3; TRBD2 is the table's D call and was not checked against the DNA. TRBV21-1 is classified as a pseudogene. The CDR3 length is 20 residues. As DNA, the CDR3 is TGTGCCAGCAGCAAAGTGAACGGACTAGCGGGACTCACTAGCACAGATACGCAGTATTTT. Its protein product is CASSKVNGLAGLTSTDTQYF.

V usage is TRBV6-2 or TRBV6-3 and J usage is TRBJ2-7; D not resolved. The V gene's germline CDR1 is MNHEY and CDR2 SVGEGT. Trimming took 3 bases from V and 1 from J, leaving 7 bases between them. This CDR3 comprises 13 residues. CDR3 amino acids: CASSYRQSYEQYF. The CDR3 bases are TGTGCCAGCAGTTATAGACAATCCTACGAGCAGTACTTC.

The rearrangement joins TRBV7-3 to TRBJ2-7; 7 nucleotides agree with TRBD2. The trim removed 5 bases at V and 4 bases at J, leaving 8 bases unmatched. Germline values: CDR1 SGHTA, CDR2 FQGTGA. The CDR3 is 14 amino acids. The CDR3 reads CASSPGAGEYEQYF. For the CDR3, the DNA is TGTGCCAGCAGCCCCGGGGCGGGAGAGTACGAGCAGTACTTC.

The CDR3 here is CASEGSSDYEQYF. The CDR3 bases are TGTGCCAGCGAAGGGTCATCGGACTACGAGCAGTACTTC. The chain joins TRBV5-5 to TRBJ2-7; D is ambiguous. V gave up 7 bases and J gave up 3 bases, with 14 bases separating them. The CDR3 covers 13 residues. In germline, CDR1 is SGHKS, CDR2 YYEKEE (reference sequence).

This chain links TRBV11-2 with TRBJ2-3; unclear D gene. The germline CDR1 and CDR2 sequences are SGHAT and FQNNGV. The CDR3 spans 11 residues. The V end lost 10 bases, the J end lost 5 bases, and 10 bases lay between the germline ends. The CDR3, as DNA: TGTGCCATACCCCTGGGAGATACGCAGTATTTT. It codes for CAIPLGDTQYF.

The CDR3 region is CASSQWLEYEQYF. CDR3 DNA: TGTGCCAGCAGCCAGTGGCTGGAGTACGAGCAGTACTTC. The rearrangement uses TRBV3-1 (or the pseudogene TRBV3-2) and TRBJ2-7; D is ambiguous. The germline V and J ends were trimmed by 3 bases and 4 bases, with 10 bases remaining between them. CDR3 length: 13 residues. In germline, CDR1 is LGHDT, CDR2 YNNKEL (reference sequence).

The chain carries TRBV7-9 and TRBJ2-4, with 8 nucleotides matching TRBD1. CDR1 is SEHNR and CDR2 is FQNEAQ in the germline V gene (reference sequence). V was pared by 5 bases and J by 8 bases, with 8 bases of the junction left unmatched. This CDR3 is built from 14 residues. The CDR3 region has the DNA TGTGCCAGCAGCCAGGGGGCTGGCCCGGACATTCAGTACTTC. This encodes CASSQGAGPDIQYF. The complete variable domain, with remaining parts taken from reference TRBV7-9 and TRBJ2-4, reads DTGVSQNPRHKITKRGQNVTFRCDPISEHNRLYWYRQTLGQGPEFLTYFQNEAQLEKSRLLSDRFSAERPKGSFSTLEIQRTEQGDSAMYLCASSQGAGPDIQYFGAGTRLSVL.

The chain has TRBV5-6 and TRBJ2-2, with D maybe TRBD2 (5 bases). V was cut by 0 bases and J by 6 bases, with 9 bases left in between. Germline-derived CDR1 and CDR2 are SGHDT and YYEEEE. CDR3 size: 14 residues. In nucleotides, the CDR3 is TGTGCCAGCAGCTTGGGACGTAGCGCCGGGGAGCTGTTTTTT. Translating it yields CASSLGRSAGELFF. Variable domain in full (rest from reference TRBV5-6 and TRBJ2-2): DAGVTQSPTHLIKTRGQQVTLRCSPKSGHDTVSWYQQALGQGPQFIFQYYEEEERQRGNFPDRFSGHQFPNYSSELNVNALLLGDSALYLCASSLGRSAGELFFGEGSRLTVL.

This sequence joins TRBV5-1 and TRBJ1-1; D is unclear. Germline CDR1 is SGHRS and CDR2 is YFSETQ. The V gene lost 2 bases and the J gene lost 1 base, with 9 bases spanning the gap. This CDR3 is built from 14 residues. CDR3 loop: CASSFSGPNTEAFF. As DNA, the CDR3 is TGCGCCAGCAGCTTTTCGGGTCCGAACACTGAAGCTTTCTTT.

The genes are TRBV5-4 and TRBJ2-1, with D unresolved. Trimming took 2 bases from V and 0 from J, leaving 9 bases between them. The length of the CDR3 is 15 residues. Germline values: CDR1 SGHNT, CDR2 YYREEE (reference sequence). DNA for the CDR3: TGTGCCAGCAGCTTCGGTGCGGTCTCCTACAATGAGCAGTTCTTC. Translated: CASSFGAVSYNEQFF.

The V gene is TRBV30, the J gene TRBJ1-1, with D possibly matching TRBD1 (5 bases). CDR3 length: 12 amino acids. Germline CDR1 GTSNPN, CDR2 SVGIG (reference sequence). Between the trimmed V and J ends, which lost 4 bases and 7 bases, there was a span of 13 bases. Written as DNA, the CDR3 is TGTGCCTGGATCGACGCCGGACATGAAGCTTTCTTT. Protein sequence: CAWIDAGHEAFF.

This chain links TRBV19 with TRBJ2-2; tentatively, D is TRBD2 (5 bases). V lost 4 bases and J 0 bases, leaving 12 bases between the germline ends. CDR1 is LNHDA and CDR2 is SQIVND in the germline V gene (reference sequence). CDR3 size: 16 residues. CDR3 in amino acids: CASSKTGKANTGELFF. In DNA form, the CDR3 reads TGTGCCAGTAGTAAAACCGGGAAAGCGAACACCGGGGAGCTGTTTTTT. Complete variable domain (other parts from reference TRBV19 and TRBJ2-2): DGGITQSPKYLFRKEGQNVTLSCEQNLNHDAMYWYRQDPGQGLRLIYYSQIVNDFQKGDIAEGYSVSREKKESFPLTVTSAQKNPTAFYLCASSKTGKANTGELFFGEGSRLTVL.

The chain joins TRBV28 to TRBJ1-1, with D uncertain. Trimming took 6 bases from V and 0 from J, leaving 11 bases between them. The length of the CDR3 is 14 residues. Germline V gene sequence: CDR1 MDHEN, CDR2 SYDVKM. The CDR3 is CASSPQSLNTEAFF. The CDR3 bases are TGTGCCAGCAGCCCACAGAGTTTGAACACTGAAGCTTTCTTT.

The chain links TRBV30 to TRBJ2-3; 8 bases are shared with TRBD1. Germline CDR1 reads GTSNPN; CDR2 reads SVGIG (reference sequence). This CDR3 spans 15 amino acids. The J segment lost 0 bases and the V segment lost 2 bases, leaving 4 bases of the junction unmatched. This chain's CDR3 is CAWSFWTGSTDTQYF. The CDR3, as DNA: TGTGCCTGGAGTTTTTGGACAGGGAGCACAGATACGCAGTATTTT.

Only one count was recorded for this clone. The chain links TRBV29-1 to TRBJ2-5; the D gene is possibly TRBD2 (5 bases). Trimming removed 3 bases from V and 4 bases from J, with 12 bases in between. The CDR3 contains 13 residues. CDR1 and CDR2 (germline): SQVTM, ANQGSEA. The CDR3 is CSVDGRRGETQYF. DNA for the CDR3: TGCAGCGTTGATGGGAGACGGGGAGAGACCCAGTACTTC.

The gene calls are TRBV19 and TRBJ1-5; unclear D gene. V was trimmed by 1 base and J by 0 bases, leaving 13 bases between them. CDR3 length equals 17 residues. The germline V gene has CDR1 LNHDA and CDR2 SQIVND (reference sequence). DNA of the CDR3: TGTGCCAGTAGTATAGGCCCCCGGCGTGGTAGCAATCAGCCCCAGCATTTT. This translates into CASSIGPRRGSNQPQHF. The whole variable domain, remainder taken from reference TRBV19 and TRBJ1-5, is DGGITQSPKYLFRKEGQNVTLSCEQNLNHDAMYWYRQDPGQGLRLIYYSQIVNDFQKGDIAEGYSVSREKKESFPLTVTSAQKNPTAFYLCASSIGPRRGSNQPQHFGDGTRLSIL.

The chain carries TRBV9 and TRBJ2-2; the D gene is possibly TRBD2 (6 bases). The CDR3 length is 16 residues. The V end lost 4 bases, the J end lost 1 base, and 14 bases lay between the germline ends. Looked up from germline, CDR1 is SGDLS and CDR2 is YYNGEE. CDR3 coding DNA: TGTGCCAGCAGCCCCGCCGGGAGAGGGAACACCGGGGAGCTGTTTTTT. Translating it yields CASSPAGRGNTGELFF.

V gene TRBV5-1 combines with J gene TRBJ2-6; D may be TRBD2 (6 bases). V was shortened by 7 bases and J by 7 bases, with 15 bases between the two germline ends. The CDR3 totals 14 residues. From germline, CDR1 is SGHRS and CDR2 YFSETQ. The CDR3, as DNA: TGCGCCAGCCGATTGGAGGGAGGAGCCAACGTCCTGACTTTC. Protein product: CASRLEGGANVLTF.

The CDR3 spells CASSPRTGRYNSPLHF. The CDR3 DNA follows: TGTGCCAGCAGTCCCAGGACAGGCCGCTATAATTCACCCCTCCACTTT. The chain links TRBV27 to TRBJ1-6; 7 bases line up with TRBD1. This CDR3 has 16 amino acids. V lost 5 bases and J lost 3; bases outside the gene matches: 7. Germline V CDR1 and CDR2: MNHEY, SMNVEV (reference sequence).

The CDR3 DNA is TGTGCCAGCAGCTCAGACAGGGTGGAACTGTTTTTT. Its translation is CASSSDRVELFF. The rearrangement joins TRBV7-9 to TRBJ1-4; the match to TRBD1 covers 7 bases. The CDR3 totals 12 residues. Looked up from germline, CDR1 is SEHNR and CDR2 is FQNEAQ (reference sequence). V dropped 4 bases and J dropped 12; count of bases not matched to a gene: 5.

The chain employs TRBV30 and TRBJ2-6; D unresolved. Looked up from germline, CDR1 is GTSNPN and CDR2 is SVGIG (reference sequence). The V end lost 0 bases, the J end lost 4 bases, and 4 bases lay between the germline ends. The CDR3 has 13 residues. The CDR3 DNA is TGTGCCTGGAGTGTAGGGGGGGCCAACGTCCTGACTTTC. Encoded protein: CAWSVGGANVLTF.

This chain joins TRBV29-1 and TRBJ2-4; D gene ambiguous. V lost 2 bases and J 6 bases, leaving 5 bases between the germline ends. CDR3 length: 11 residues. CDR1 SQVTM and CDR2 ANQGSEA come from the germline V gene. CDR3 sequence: CSVEYGNIQYF. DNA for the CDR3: TGCAGCGTTGAATACGGAAACATTCAGTACTTC.